The clone carrying this T cell receptor (beta chain) was seen just once. Its antigen is unidentified. This entry is derived from a study of T-cell memory formation after mild COVID-19. Across the study: In these data, TCR clusters were largely donor specific. General study points: A balance of CD4 and CD8 characterized clones contracting day 15 to 85, whereas later expanders leaned CD4+.

TCRdb fed the 5' RACE reads into MiXCR, producing one record per CDR3 protein. This table has hundreds of thousands of distinct CDR3 sequences, approximately 16% appearing once. This receptor was obtained from a man aged 18 to 29 who had mild COVID-19 (a few samples of this study predate the infection). Cell type and time point are not known. The sequenced sample was PBMCs or a T cell subset sorted from them (not recorded which).

Here the CDR3 reads CASRTGANTEAFF. In nucleotides, the CDR3 is TGTGCCAGCAGGACAGGGGCCAACACTGAAGCTTTCTTT. J is TRBJ1-1 and V is TRBV2; 8 bases fit TRBD1. Germline-derived CDR1 and CDR2 are SNHLY and FYNNEI. The CDR3 spans 13 residues. The V gene end was trimmed by 6 bases and the J gene end by 2 bases; junction bases not matched to a gene: 2.